This TCR beta chain was captured by sequencing in a study of control samples from healthy donors and cancer patients. Generated by immunoSEQ multiplex PCR, the TCRdb table keeps only in-frame clones and is missing some. The table records about 97,000 clones, around 89% of them present only once. There are 14 residues in the CDR3. Germline-derived CDR1 and CDR2 are MDHEN and SYDVKM. V lost 3 bases and J lost 5, with 13 bases in between. This rearrangement joins TRBV28 to TRBJ1-2; unclear D gene. The TCR comes from a man younger than 40 in good health. What was sequenced was blood. CDR3 amino acids: CASSLPQVPYGYTF. CDR3 nucleotides: TGTGCCAGCAGTTTGCCCCAGGTCCCTTATGGCTACACCTTC.